This TCR beta chain was observed in a study of blood T cell repertoires in COVID-19. At the level of the study: Both acute and convalescent COVID-19 samples were obtained from the United States, Italy and Spain.

This CDR3 comprises 14 residues. The V end was cut by 5 bases, the J end by 4 bases, with 14 bases between. Germline values: CDR1 SEHNR, CDR2 FQNEAQ (reference sequence). Patients from Seattle were sampled longitudinally, starting during active infection. In the authors' workflow: Amplification of reference gene primers provided the estimated nucleated cell counts. The table came from immunoSEQ multiplex PCR; TCRdb's copy has only in-frame clones and leaves some out. D and trimming were read from the DNA, whereas the V and J calls and clone size are those reported in that table. The data show 150,000 or so clones, around 82% seen once.

The gene calls are TRBV7-9 and TRBJ2-5; D is unclear. Sequencing input: peripheral blood. The clonotype originates from a woman between 40 and 55 years old with COVID-19, enrolled during active disease. CDR3 amino acids: CASSAFVASETQYF. The CDR3 DNA sequence: TGTGCCAGCAGCGCATTTGTAGCCTCAGAGACCCAGTACTTC.